A few counts support the clone carrying this T cell receptor (beta chain). Its target is not known. Universal primer sites and UMIs were introduced during 5'RACE template-switching synthesis of TCR cDNA. TCRdb re-analysed the 5' RACE reads in MiXCR, keeping a single row per CDR3 protein. Among under 700,000 distinct CDR3 sequences listed, roughly a sixth were seen once. These data belong to a study of T cells after yellow fever vaccination. Trimming took 7 bases from V and 4 from J; bases not matched to a gene: 4. From germline, CDR1 is MNHNY and CDR2 SVGAGI (reference sequence). The CDR3 extends over 13 amino acids. Study observations and caveats: At around 96% for CD4 and about 91% for CD8, most primary-vaccination clones showed up again after the booster.

The V and J genes are TRBV6-6 and TRBJ1-2, with 9 bases that match TRBD1. The sequencing here drew on PBMCs, taken less than 6 days after the first yellow fever vaccination. The clonotype was recovered from a man aged 18 to 29 who received the YFV17D yellow fever vaccine. CDR3 bases: TGTGCCAGCACCTTACAGGGGGCCTATGGCTACACCTTC. It encodes CASTLQGAYGYTF.